The present TCR beta chain was sequenced within a study of tumor and adjacent non-tumor tissue in lung cancer. Study context: Histology: about twelve adenocarcinoma, a couple of squamous cell carcinoma, 1 small cell lung cancer.

About this clonotype: Given a much more abundant clone one base away, this may be a read error.

The germline V gene encodes CDR1 DFQATT and CDR2 SNEGSKA (reference sequence). The CDR3 is 15 amino acids. The V segment lost 3 bases and the J segment 2 bases; nucleotides outside the gene matches: 5. No cell sorting was done before RNA was extracted from the tissue. More than 3 cm separated this lung sample from the edge of the tumor. A modified ARM-PCR protocol with three rounds of nested PCR amplified TCRbeta. TCRdb called the multiplex PCR reads again in MiXCR, with one record for every CDR3 protein. The data contain some 97,000 distinct CDR3 sequences, more than 55% of them seen just once; the ten biggest clones take up approximately 18%.

Sequenced sample: distant non-tumor lung tissue. The chain recombines TRBV20-1 with TRBJ2-3, with 10 positions matching TRBD2. The TCR originated in a man aged 30 to 39 with non-small cell lung cancer. CDR3 sequence (DNA): TGCAGTGCTAGGCTAGCGGGAGCTACCACAGATACGCAGTATTTT. Amino acid sequence: CSARLAGATTDTQYF.